This note documents a single T cell receptor beta chain sequence. Its antigen is currently unknown. The sample is drawn from a study of cytomegalovirus exposure and HLA in healthy donors. Across the whole study: As an earlier analysis found, some 170 million T cells yielded about 120 million unique TCR beta sequences. The study's findings and limits: TCR beta V- and J-gene trimming, according to a later analysis, was linked to a missense DCLRE1C variant. Judged likely to be a sequencing artifact was a cluster of highly shared sequence variants.

The CDR3 contains 14 residues. V was pared by 5 bases and J by 2 bases, with 12 bases between. Germline V CDR1 and CDR2: SEHNR, FQNEAQ (reference sequence). Primers for the PCR totalled 60 Vbeta and 13 Jbeta. Some clones are missing from TCRdb's copy, which holds only in-frame ones; the method was immunoSEQ multiplex PCR. The table has roughly 100,000 clones, around 77% seen once; the top ten hold more than 9.5%. The chain links TRBV7-9 to TRBJ1-2; perhaps TRBD1 as D (5 bases). The sequencing input was PBMCs. This TCR was sampled from a male donor in good health and CMV-seropositive. The CDR3 region has the DNA TGTGCCAGCAGCCGCGGGGCACCAAACTATGGCTACACCTTC. Residues: CASSRGAPNYGYTF.